This record covers a single T cell receptor beta chain. The CDR3 is 15 residues long. V lost 4 bases and J 2 bases, leaving 12 bases between the germline ends. Germline assignment: CDR1 WNHNN and CDR2 SYGVQD (reference sequence). Primers included in the PCR were 60 Vbeta and 13 Jbeta primers. Clones were read by immunoSEQ multiplex PCR, and TCRdb kept only the in-frame ones, dropping some. The sample has 110,000 to 150,000 clones, about 73% seen once. The sample belongs to a study of cytomegalovirus exposure and HLA in healthy donors. Study information: HLA-typed donors were the source of tens of millions of unique TCRs held in an early data release.

The specimen sequenced was PBMCs. This sequence was found in a woman in her fifties or sixties in good health and CMV-seropositive. The chain has TRBV10-1 and TRBJ2-1; possibly TRBD1 for D (5 bases). CDR3 in DNA: TGCGCCAGCAGTGCGGCAGGGAATGCCTACAATGAGCAGTTCTTC. Its translation is CASSAAGNAYNEQFF.